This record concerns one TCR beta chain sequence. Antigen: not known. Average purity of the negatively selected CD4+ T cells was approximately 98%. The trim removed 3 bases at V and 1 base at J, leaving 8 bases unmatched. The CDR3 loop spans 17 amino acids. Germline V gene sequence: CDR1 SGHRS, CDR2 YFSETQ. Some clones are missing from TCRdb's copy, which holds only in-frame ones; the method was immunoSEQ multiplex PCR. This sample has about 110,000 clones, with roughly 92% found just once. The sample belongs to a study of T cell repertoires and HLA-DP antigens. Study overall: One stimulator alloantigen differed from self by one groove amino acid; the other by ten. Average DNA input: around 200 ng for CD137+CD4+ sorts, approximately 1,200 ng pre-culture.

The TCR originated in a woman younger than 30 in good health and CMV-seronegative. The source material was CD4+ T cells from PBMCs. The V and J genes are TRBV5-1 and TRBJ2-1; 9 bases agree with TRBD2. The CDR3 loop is CASSWGGSGGSYNEQFF. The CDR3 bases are TGCGCCAGCAGCTGGGGAGGAAGCGGGGGGTCCTACAATGAGCAGTTCTTC.